The 29 T cell receptor beta chains given below trace back to one sample, sequenced in a study of T cell changes during pregnancy in multiple sclerosis. TCRdb keeps only in-frame clones here, not all; method: immunoSEQ multiplex PCR. Counted here are about 50,000 clones, roughly 90% occurring once; the ten biggest clones make up 0.39%. The sample was CD4+ T cells from peripheral blood mononuclear cells, taken after pregnancy. Receptors originate from a female donor with multiple sclerosis, enrolled in a pregnancy study.

This chain links TRBV7-8 with TRBJ1-3; TRBD1 is a possible D gene (5 bases). Germline V gives CDR1 SGHVS, CDR2 FQNEAQ. Trimming removed 1 base at V and 9 bases at J, with 16 bases between. The CDR3 contains 15 residues. CDR3 loop: CASSLGRQYESTIYF. DNA for the CDR3: TGTGCCAGCAGCTTAGGCAGACAGTACGAGAGCACCATATATTTT.

This chain joins TRBV11-2 and TRBJ2-1, with TRBD2 matching 13 bases. Trimming at V came to 4 bases and at J to 7 bases, leaving 7 bases not matched to a gene. In germline, CDR1 is SGHAT, CDR2 FQNNGV. The CDR3 loop spans 16 amino acids. CDR3 in amino acids: CASSSQGTSGINEQFF. The CDR3 region has the DNA TGTGCCAGCAGCTCACAAGGGACTAGCGGGATAAATGAGCAGTTCTTC.

V and J are TRBV19 and TRBJ2-7; the D gene is possibly TRBD1 (6 bases). With 5 bases removed from V and 0 bases from J, the gap between germline ends came to 20 bases. Germline V gene sequence: CDR1 LNHDA, CDR2 SQIVND (reference sequence). CDR3 size: 17 residues. This CDR3 is CASSRTSGTPFSYEQYF. DNA for the CDR3: TGTGCCAGTAGTCGGACCTCCGGGACACCTTTCTCCTACGAGCAGTACTTC.

The V call is TRBV7-9, the J call TRBJ2-5, with TRBD2 as a possible D gene (6 bases). V was cut by 0 bases and J by 5 bases, with 10 bases left in between. In germline, CDR1 is SEHNR, CDR2 FQNEAQ (reference sequence). This CDR3 is 14 amino acids long. The CDR3 sequence: CASSLAGGLETQYF. The DNA of the CDR3 is TGTGCCAGCAGCTTAGCGGGGGGTTTGGAGACCCAGTACTTC.

The V and J genes are TRBV27 and TRBJ2-7; D possibly corresponds to TRBD2 (5 bases). Trimming left V 6 bases short and J 2 bases short, with 20 bases between. The CDR3 is made up of 16 amino acids. Germline V gene data show CDR1 as MNHEY and CDR2 as SMNVEV (reference sequence). DNA for the CDR3: TGTGCCAGCAGCCCTCGCGGGTCAGACCCTGCCTACGAGCAGTACTTC. Its protein product is CASSPRGSDPAYEQYF.

This clone appeared once. The chain employs TRBV14 and TRBJ2-3, with D possibly TRBD2 on 5 matching bases. The germline gives CDR1 SGHDN, CDR2 FVKESK. CDR3 length equals 16 residues. With 0 bases removed from V and 4 bases from J, the gap between germline ends came to 14 bases. The CDR3 loop is CASSQDGGRYADTQYF. Here the CDR3 DNA reads TGTGCCAGCAGCCAAGATGGAGGACGTTACGCAGATACGCAGTATTTT. The variable domain in full, completed from reference TRBV14 and TRBJ2-3, reads EAGVTQFPSHSVIEKGQTVTLRCDPISGHDNLYWYRRVMGKEIKFLLHFVKESKQDESGMPNNRFLAERTGGTYSTLKVQPAELEDSGVYFCASSQDGGRYADTQYFGPGTRLTVL.

This chain links TRBV6-5 with TRBJ2-5; tentatively, D is TRBD2 (7 bases). With 5 bases removed from V and 10 bases from J, the gap between germline ends came to 23 bases. The CDR3 is 15 residues long. The germline V gene has CDR1 MNHEY and CDR2 SVGAGI. CDR3 in amino acids: CASSPWTRGADDQYF. The DNA of the CDR3 is TGTGCCAGCAGTCCGTGGACTAGGGGGGCTGATGACCAGTACTTC.

This chain connects TRBV6-4 to TRBJ1-1; D may be TRBD1 (6 bases). The germline V gene has CDR1 MRHNA and CDR2 SNTAGT. V was cut by 5 bases and J by 1 base, with 11 bases left in between. The CDR3 loop spans 14 amino acids. CDR3 in DNA: TGTGCCAGCAGTAGACAGGCGGCGAACACTGAAGCTTTCTTT. Translating gives CASSRQAANTEAFF.

To note about this clone: This sample includes further DNA sequences coding for the same CDR3. The rearrangement uses TRBV27 and TRBJ2-7, with D perhaps TRBD2 (6 bases). The CDR3 is made up of 14 amino acids. The V and J ends lost 4 bases and 2 bases respectively, with 12 bases between them. Germline-derived CDR1 and CDR2 are MNHEY and SMNVEV (reference sequence). CDR3 protein: CASSSPGLPYEQYF. CDR3 sequence (DNA): TGTGCCAGCAGTTCGCCGGGACTTCCCTACGAGCAGTACTTC.

This rearrangement joins TRBV27 to TRBJ1-2; no firm D call. The CDR3 sequence is 16 residues long. Per the germline V gene, CDR1 is MNHEY and CDR2 is SMNVEV (reference sequence). Trimming stripped 5 bases from V and 0 bases from J, with 16 bases between. CDR3 sequence (DNA): TGTGCCAGCAGTCGTGCCTTGATGGGAGCTAACTATGGCTACACCTTC. Protein: CASSRALMGANYGYTF.

The J gene is TRBJ2-1, the V gene TRBV9; 7 nucleotides agree with TRBD2. CDR1 and CDR2 from the germline V gene are SGDLS and YYNGEE. The CDR3 runs to 14 residues. V was clipped by 1 base and J by 8 bases; unmatched bases: 6. CDR3 loop: CASSVSGTGDEQFF. The CDR3 bases are TGTGCCAGCAGCGTAAGCGGGACTGGCGATGAGCAGTTCTTC. The entire variable domain, with the rest obtained from reference TRBV9 and TRBJ2-1, is as follows: DSGVTQTPKHLITATGQRVTLRCSPRSGDLSVYWYQQSLDQGLQFLIQYYNGEERAKGNILERFSAQQFPDLHSELNLSSLELGDSALYFCASSVSGTGDEQFFGPGTRLTVL.

This sequence joins TRBV18 and TRBJ1-1; D is perhaps TRBD1 (5 bases). The germline V gene encodes CDR1 KGHSH and CDR2 LQKENI. V lost 1 base to trimming and J lost 5 bases, with 11 bases between them. The CDR3 totals 14 residues. CDR3 region: CASSPQGFLTEAFF. DNA for the CDR3: TGTGCCAGCTCACCACAGGGGTTTCTGACTGAAGCTTTCTTT.

V usage is TRBV18 and J usage is TRBJ2-1; 11 bases are a match to TRBD1. Germline V gene lookup returns CDR1 KGHSH and CDR2 LQKENI. V gave up 3 bases and J gave up 7 bases; unmatched junction bases: 2. The CDR3 loop spans 14 amino acids. CDR3 protein: CASSPGQGVNEQFF. CDR3 DNA sequence: TGTGCCAGCTCACCGGGACAGGGGGTTAATGAGCAGTTCTTC.

DNA for the CDR3: TGTGCCAGCAGCGGAGGGCCCGGGACCCAGTACTTC. Amino acids: CASSGGPGTQYF. V and J are TRBV11-1 and TRBJ2-5; maybe TRBD2 (6 bases). The CDR3 has 12 residues. Germline V lookup: CDR1 SGHAT, CDR2 FQDESV (reference sequence). The V end was cut by 5 bases, the J end by 7 bases, with 11 bases between.

This chain connects TRBV5-5 to TRBJ2-1; 9 nucleotides agree with TRBD1. The CDR3 sequence is 15 residues long. J was trimmed by 10 bases and V by 4 bases; bases with no gene match: 12. Germline CDR1 is SGHKS and CDR2 is YYEKEE (reference sequence). CDR3 loop: CASSQYRDRVNEQFF. The CDR3 DNA reads as TGTGCCAGCAGCCAATACCGGGACAGGGTTAACGAGCAGTTCTTC.

This sequence joins TRBV4-3 and TRBJ1-3, with D maybe TRBD1 (5 bases). V was cut by 0 bases and J by 0 bases, with 18 bases left in between. The CDR3 is made up of 19 amino acids. Germline V CDR1 and CDR2: LGHNA, YSLEER. The CDR3 DNA is TGCGCCAGCAGCCAAGAGTTAGGGGCCCAGCTTGACTCTGGAAACACCATATATTTT. Translated: CASSQELGAQLDSGNTIYF.

This clone was found a few times. V gene TRBV10-3 combines with J gene TRBJ1-1; D unresolved. This CDR3 comprises 16 residues. Trimming removed 0 bases from V and 1 base from J, with 12 bases in between. Per the germline V gene, CDR1 is ENHRY and CDR2 is SYGVKD. CDR3: CAISESSVSTNTEAFF. The DNA for the CDR3 is TGTGCCATCAGTGAGTCTAGCGTCTCCACGAACACTGAAGCTTTCTTT.

V gene TRBV5-6 combines with J gene TRBJ2-3, with D possibly TRBD2 on 6 matching bases. V was cut by 4 bases and J by 1 base, with 13 bases left in between. The CDR3 is made up of 15 amino acids. From germline, CDR1 is SGHDT and CDR2 YYEEEE. The CDR3 protein is CASSTPGLRTDTQYF. DNA of the CDR3: TGTGCCAGCAGCACCCCGGGACTCCGCACAGATACGCAGTATTTT.

The chain uses TRBV18 and TRBJ2-7; 8 nucleotides match TRBD1. This CDR3 has 16 residues. Germline CDR1 and CDR2: KGHSH and LQKENI. J was trimmed by 4 bases and V by 3 bases; bases with no gene match: 11. The CDR3 loop reads CASSPPTGTGGYEQYF. The CDR3 DNA sequence: TGTGCCAGCTCACCGCCCACCGGGACAGGAGGTTACGAGCAGTACTTC.

The J gene is TRBJ1-2, the V gene TRBV10-1, with a weak D call TRBD1 (5 bases). Trimming removed 5 bases at V and 2 bases at J, with 9 bases between. Germline values: CDR1 WNHNN, CDR2 SYGVQD (reference sequence). The CDR3 contains 13 residues. CDR3 coding DNA: TGCGCCAGCAGTCCGGGACTGAACTATGGCTACACCTTC. It yields the protein CASSPGLNYGYTF.

The chain is built from TRBV7-2 and TRBJ2-7; the D gene is possibly TRBD1 (6 bases). The CDR3 length is 14 residues. From germline, CDR1 is SGHTA and CDR2 FQGNSA. Trimming pared 1 base from V and 1 base from J, leaving 8 bases between. The CDR3 loop reads CASSLDRVSYEQYF. In nucleotides, the CDR3 is TGTGCCAGCAGCTTAGACAGGGTATCCTACGAGCAGTACTTC.

The V call is TRBV4-1, the J call TRBJ2-7; tentative D call: TRBD1 (9 bases). The V gene's germline CDR1 is MGHRA and CDR2 YSYEKL. Trimming pared 1 base from V and 5 bases from J, leaving 21 bases between. This CDR3 contains 17 residues. The CDR3 reads CASSQGPTGGAGDEQYF. The CDR3 DNA sequence: TGCGCCAGCAGCCAAGGCCCGACAGGGGGAGCGGGGGACGAGCAGTACTTC.

The chain combines TRBV15 with TRBJ2-7, with D possibly matching TRBD2 (6 bases). Looked up from germline, CDR1 is LNHNV and CDR2 is YYDKDF (reference sequence). The CDR3 covers 14 residues. Between the trimmed V and J ends, which lost 1 base and 6 bases, there was a span of 13 bases. CDR3 coding DNA: TGTGCCACCAGCAGAGCCGGGGCTAGCGTCGAGCAGTACTTC. It yields the protein CATSRAGASVEQYF. Filled out from reference TRBV15 and TRBJ2-7, the complete variable domain reads DAMVIQNPRYQVTQFGKPVTLSCSQTLNHNVMYWYQQKSSQAPKLLFHYYDKDFNNEADTPDNFQSRRPNTSFCFLDIRSPGLGDTAMYLCATSRAGASVEQYFGPGTRLTVT.

The chain recombines TRBV21-1 with TRBJ2-5; the D segment call TRBD1 is taken from the table without a DNA check. TRBV21-1 is recorded as a pseudogene. The CDR3 is 15 residues long. CDR3 DNA: TGTGCCAGCAGCAGTTCCGGGACAGGTAGGAAGACCCAGTACTTC. As protein: CASSSSGTGRKTQYF.

This chain joins TRBV5-4 and TRBJ2-7, with D unclear. The germline V gene has CDR1 SGHNT and CDR2 YYREEE (reference sequence). Trimming cost V 0 bases and J 0 bases, with 7 bases left between them. The CDR3 runs 14 residues. The CDR3 here is CASSLDWSSYEQYF. CDR3 nucleotide sequence: TGTGCCAGCAGCTTGGACTGGAGCTCCTACGAGCAGTACTTC.

The chain recombines TRBV19 with TRBJ2-5; weak D call: TRBD2 (5 bases). The V end was cut by 3 bases, the J end by 2 bases, with 7 bases between. The CDR3 totals 13 residues. Germline V lookup: CDR1 LNHDA, CDR2 SQIVND (reference sequence). The chain's CDR3 is CASSIKRQETQYF. The CDR3 coding sequence is TGTGCCAGTAGTATTAAGCGGCAAGAGACCCAGTACTTC.

J is TRBJ2-5 and V is TRBV14; 7 positions agree with TRBD1. Germline V gene sequence: CDR1 SGHDN, CDR2 FVKESK. Trimming cost V 0 bases and J 7 bases; bases outside gene matches: 14. The CDR3 totals 17 residues. Written as DNA, the CDR3 is TGTGCCAGCAGCCAAGAGCTGACAGGGAGAGGCCTATCGACCCAGTACTTC. Residues: CASSQELTGRGLSTQYF.

The chain employs TRBV10-1 and TRBJ1-1, with D unresolved. The V end lost 2 bases, the J end lost 5 bases, and 9 bases lay between the germline ends. The V gene's germline CDR1 is WNHNN and CDR2 SYGVQD (reference sequence). The CDR3 is 13 amino acids. The CDR3 region has the DNA TGCGCCAGCAGTGAGAGGGAGTTGACTGAAGCTTTCTTT. Translated: CASSERELTEAFF.

The J gene is TRBJ1-2, the V gene TRBV19, with 8 bases matching TRBD1. Germline V CDR1 and CDR2: LNHDA, SQIVND (reference sequence). Losses at the gene ends were 5 bases for V and 8 bases for J; bases not matched to a gene: 4. The CDR3 is made up of 12 amino acids. This chain's CDR3 is CASSVDRGGYTF. The CDR3 bases are TGTGCCAGTAGTGTCGACAGGGGCGGCTACACCTTC.